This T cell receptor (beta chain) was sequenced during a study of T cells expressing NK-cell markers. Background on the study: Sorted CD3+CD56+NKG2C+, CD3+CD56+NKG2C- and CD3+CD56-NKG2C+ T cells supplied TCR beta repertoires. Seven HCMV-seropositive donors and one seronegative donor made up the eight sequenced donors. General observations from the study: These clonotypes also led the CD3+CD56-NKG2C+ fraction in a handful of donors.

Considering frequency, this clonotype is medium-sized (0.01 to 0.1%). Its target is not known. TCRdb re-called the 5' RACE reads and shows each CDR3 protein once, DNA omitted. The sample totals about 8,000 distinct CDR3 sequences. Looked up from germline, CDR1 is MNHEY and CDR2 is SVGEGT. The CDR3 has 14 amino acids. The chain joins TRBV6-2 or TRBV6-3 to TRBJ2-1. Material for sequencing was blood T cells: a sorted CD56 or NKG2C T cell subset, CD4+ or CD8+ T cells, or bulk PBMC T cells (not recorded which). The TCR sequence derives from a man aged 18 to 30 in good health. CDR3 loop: CASSYLSGDNEQFF.